These T cell receptor beta chains were read from a single sample in a study of cytomegalovirus exposure and HLA in healthy donors. The repertoire was sequenced with immunoSEQ multiplex PCR; TCRdb's copy has only in-frame clones and lacks some. Found here are over 150,000 clones, approximately 84% of them singletons; the top ten hold around 4.9%. The specimen sequenced was PBMCs. All receptors come from a man between 18 and 29 years old in good health and CMV-seronegative. Both conserved end residues are part of each CDR3. A D gene is named only where the DNA matches it firmly. Size is stated for part of the rows, as once, few or many counts, or as a class when the clone is expanded.

>.|TRBJ1-3|TRBV6-6|.
CASSYSAGSSGNTIYF
TGTGCCAGCAGTTACTCCGCAGGGTCTTCTGGAAACACCATATATTTT
>.|TRBJ1-5|TRBV19|few
CASSTSFQGQPQHF
TGTGCCAGTAGTACCTCCTTTCAGGGTCAGCCCCAGCATTTT
>TRBD1|TRBJ1-2|TRBV29-1|.
CSDIGQGAGYGYTF
TGCAGCGACATAGGACAGGGGGCGGGGTATGGCTACACCTTC
>TRBD1|TRBJ1-5|TRBV28|once
CASRLSTGTGRSNQPQHF
TGTGCCAGCAGACTTAGTACCGGGACAGGCCGGAGCAATCAGCCCCAGCATTTT
>.|TRBJ1-1|TRBV27|.
CASSLGGNTEAFF
TGTGCCAGCAGTTTAGGAGGGAACACTGAAGCTTTCTTC
>.|TRBJ1-6|TRBV4-1|.
CASSLLSGAENNSPLHF
TGCGCCAGCAGCCTCCTTTCAGGGGCAGAAAATAATTCACCCCTCCACTTT
>TRBD1|TRBJ2-2|TRBV7-9|.
CASTLKGQGGISGELFF
TGTGCCAGCACCCTTAAGGGACAGGGAGGCATATCAGGGGAGCTGTTTTTT
>TRBD1|TRBJ2-5|TRBV5-1|.
CASSRGTGGSVETQYF
TGCGCCAGCAGCCGTGGGACAGGGGGTAGTGTTGAGACCCAGTACTTC
>.|TRBJ1-3|TRBV27|.
CASSRSGAGNTIYF
TGTGCCAGCAGTCGATCAGGGGCTGGAAACACCATATATTTT
>TRBD1|TRBJ2-5|TRBV16|.
CASSQGQGVQETQYF
TGTGCCAGCAGCCAAGGACAGGGGGTCCAAGAGACCCAGTACTTC
>TRBD1|TRBJ1-2|TRBV28|few
CASSRGGQPHSNYGYTF
TGTGCCAGCAGTCGGGGGGGACAGCCACACTCCAACTATGGCTACACCTTC
>.|TRBJ1-5|TRBV28|.
CASSFGPPPGQPQHF
TGTGCCAGCAGTTTTGGCCCTCCCCCCGGGCAGCCCCAGCATTTT
>.|TRBJ1-6|TRBV5-6|.
CASSGPEVGSPLHF
TGTGCCAGCAGCGGTCCGGAGGTAGGATCACCCCTCCACTTT
>.|TRBJ1-5|TRBV7-9|.
CASSLGGAPQHF
TGTGCCAGCAGCTTAGGGGGAGCACCTCAGCATTTT
>TRBD1|TRBJ2-7|TRBV6-6|.
CASRAGQGAREQYF
TGTGCCAGCAGGGCCGGACAGGGGGCGAGAGAGCAGTACTTC
>TRBD1|TRBJ2-5|TRBV7-7|.
CATGQEETQYF
TGTGCTACCGGACAGGAGGAGACCCAGTACTTC
>.|TRBJ2-7|TRBV11-3|.
CASSLAQGVSYEQYF
TGTGCCAGCAGCTTAGCCCAAGGGGTCTCCTACGAGCAGTACTTC
>.|TRBJ2-1|TRBV19|.
CASRNDREAVNEQFF
TGTGCCAGTAGAAATGACAGGGAGGCGGTCAATGAGCAGTTCTTC
>.|TRBJ2-7|TRBV12-5|.
CASGLVRVGREESYEQYF
TGTGCTAGTGGTTTGGTACGAGTTGGCAGGGAGGAATCCTACGAGCAGTACTTC
>.|TRBJ1-1|TRBV28|.
CASSRRRGQAFF
TGTGCCAGCAGCCGCAGGAGGGGACAAGCTTTCTTT
>TRBD1|TRBJ1-1|TRBV14|.
CASSQLTGVVNTEAFF
TGTGCCAGCAGCCAATTGACAGGGGTGGTGAACACTGAAGCTTTCTTT
>.|TRBJ2-7|TRBV7-2|.
CASSLSRVQQDYEQYF
TGTGCCAGCAGCTTATCCAGGGTTCAACAGGACTACGAGCAGTACTTC
>.|TRBJ2-7|TRBV7-3|.
CASSLAGGNYEQYF
TGTGCCAGCAGCTTAGCAGGGGGGAACTACGAGCAGTACTTC
>.|TRBJ2-7|TRBV7-6|once
CASSLETGFYEQYF
TGTGCCAGCAGCTTGGAGACAGGTTTCTACGAGCAGTACTTC
>.|TRBJ1-5|TRBV12-5|.
CASGLGHTPNQPQHF
TGTGCTAGTGGTTTGGGACATACACCCAATCAGCCCCAGCATTTT
>.|TRBJ2-5|TRBV7-2|.
CASSPDAGSQETQYF
TGTGCCAGCAGCCCGGACGCGGGGAGCCAAGAGACCCAGTACTTC
>.|TRBJ1-3|TRBV30|.
CAWDGDYGNTIYF
TGTGCCTGGGACGGTGACTATGGAAACACCATATATTTT
>TRBD1|TRBJ1-1|TRBV6-5|.
CASSYTGVVNTEAFF
TGTGCCAGCAGTTACACAGGGGTAGTAAACACTGAAGCTTTCTTT
>.|TRBJ2-3|TRBV10-3|.
CATTGQRTDTQYF
TGTGCCACCACGGGACAACGCACAGATACGCAGTATTTT
>.|TRBJ2-7|TRBV6-5|.
CASSYSYSGEQYF
TGTGCCAGCAGTTACTCCTACTCGGGCGAGCAGTACTTC
>.|TRBJ2-7|TRBV7-8|.
CASSLGQGFYEQYF
TGTGCCAGCAGCTTGGGGCAAGGGTTCTACGAGCAGTACTTC
>.|TRBJ2-1|TRBV13|.
CASSPSSGYNEQFF
TGTGCCAGCAGCCCCTCTTCGGGGTACAATGAGCAGTTCTTC
>.|TRBJ2-5|TRBV4-1|.
CASSPHRVETQYF
TGCGCCAGCAGCCCGCACAGGGTTGAGACCCAGTACTTC
>TRBD1|TRBJ1-2|TRBV9|.
CASSANRGYGYTF
TGTGCCAGCAGCGCCAACAGGGGTTATGGCTACACCTTC
>TRBD1|TRBJ1-5|TRBV4-1|.
CASSHSDRGKQPQHF
TGCGCCAGCAGCCACTCCGACAGGGGCAAACAGCCCCAGCATTTT